The T cell receptor beta chain described here comes from a study of blood T cell repertoires in COVID-19. Study background: From T cells, B-cell-depleted T cells, or PBMCs came the material, which was cDNA or gDNA.

In the original analysis: For nucleated cells, counts were estimated from reference gene primer amplification. Here immunoSEQ multiplex PCR was the method, and the copy in TCRdb shows in-frame clones only, minus some. Clone size and the V and J calls come from that table; the DNA yielded D and trimming. The sample includes about 270,000 clones, around 86% seen only once; the top ten take approximately 10%. With 3 bases removed from V and 7 bases from J, the gap between germline ends came to 13 bases. Germline V lookup: CDR1 MNHEY, CDR2 SMNVEV (reference sequence). The CDR3 runs 13 residues. The TCR was taken from a man aged 40-55 years with active or convalescent COVID-19. J is TRBJ2-7 and V is TRBV27, with D possibly matching TRBD2 (5 bases). The sequenced material came from peripheral blood. CDR3 sequence: CASSLGVGGEQYF. The CDR3, as DNA: TGTGCCAGCAGTTTGGGTGTGGGCGGGGAGCAGTACTTC.